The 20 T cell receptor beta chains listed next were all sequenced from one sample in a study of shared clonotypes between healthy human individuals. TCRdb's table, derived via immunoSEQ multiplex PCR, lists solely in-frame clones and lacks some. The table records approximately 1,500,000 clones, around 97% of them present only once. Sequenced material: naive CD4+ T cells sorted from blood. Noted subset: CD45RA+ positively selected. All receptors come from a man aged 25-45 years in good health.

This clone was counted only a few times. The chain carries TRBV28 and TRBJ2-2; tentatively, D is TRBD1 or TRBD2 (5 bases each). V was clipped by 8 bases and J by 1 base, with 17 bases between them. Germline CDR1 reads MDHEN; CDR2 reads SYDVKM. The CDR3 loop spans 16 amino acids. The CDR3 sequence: CASSVVRGWNTGELFF. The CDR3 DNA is TGTGCCAGCTCCGTAGTTCGGGGCTGGAACACCGGGGAGCTGTTTTTT.

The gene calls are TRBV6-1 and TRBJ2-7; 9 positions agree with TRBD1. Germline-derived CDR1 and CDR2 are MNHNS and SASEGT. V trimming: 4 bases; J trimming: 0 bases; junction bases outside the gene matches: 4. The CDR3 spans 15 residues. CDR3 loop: CASSGGQGRSYEQYF. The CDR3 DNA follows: TGTGCCAGCAGTGGGGGACAGGGTCGCTCCTACGAGCAGTACTTC.

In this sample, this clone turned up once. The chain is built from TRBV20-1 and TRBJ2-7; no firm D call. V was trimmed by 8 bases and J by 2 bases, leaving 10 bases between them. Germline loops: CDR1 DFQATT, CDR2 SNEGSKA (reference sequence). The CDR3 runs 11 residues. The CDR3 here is CSRGETYEQYF. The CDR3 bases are TGCAGTAGAGGCGAGACCTACGAGCAGTACTTC.

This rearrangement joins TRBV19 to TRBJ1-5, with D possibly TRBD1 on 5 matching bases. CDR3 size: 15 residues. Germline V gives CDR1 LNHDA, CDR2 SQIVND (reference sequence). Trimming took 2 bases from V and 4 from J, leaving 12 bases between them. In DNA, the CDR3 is TGTGCCAGTAGTATAAGTGGGGCAGGGAATCAGCCCCAGCATTTT. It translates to CASSISGAGNQPQHF.

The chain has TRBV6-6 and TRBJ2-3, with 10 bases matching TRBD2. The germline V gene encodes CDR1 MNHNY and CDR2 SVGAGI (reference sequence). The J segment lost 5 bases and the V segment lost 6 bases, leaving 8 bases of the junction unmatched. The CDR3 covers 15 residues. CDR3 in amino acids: CASRASGSFVDTQYF. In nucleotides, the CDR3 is TGTGCCAGCAGGGCTAGCGGGAGTTTCGTAGATACGCAGTATTTT.

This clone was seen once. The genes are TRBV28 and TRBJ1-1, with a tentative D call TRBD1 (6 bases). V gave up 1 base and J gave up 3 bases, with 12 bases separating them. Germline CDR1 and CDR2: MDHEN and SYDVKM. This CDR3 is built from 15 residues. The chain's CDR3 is CASSLFGGRYTEAFF. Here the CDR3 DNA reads TGTGCCAGCAGTTTATTTGGGGGGCGGTACACTGAAGCTTTCTTT.

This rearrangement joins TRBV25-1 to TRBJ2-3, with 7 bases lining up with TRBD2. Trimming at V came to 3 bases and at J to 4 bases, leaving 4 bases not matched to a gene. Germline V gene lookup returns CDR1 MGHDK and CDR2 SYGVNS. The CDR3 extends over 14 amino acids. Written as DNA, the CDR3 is TGTGCCAGCAGTGAGTCTAGCGGTTCAGATACGCAGTATTTT. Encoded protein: CASSESSGSDTQYF.

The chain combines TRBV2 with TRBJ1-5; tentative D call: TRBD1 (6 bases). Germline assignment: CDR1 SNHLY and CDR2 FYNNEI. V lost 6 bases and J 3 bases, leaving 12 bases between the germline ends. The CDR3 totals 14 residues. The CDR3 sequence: CASSQDRINQPQHF. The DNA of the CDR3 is TGTGCCAGCAGCCAAGACAGGATCAATCAGCCCCAGCATTTT.

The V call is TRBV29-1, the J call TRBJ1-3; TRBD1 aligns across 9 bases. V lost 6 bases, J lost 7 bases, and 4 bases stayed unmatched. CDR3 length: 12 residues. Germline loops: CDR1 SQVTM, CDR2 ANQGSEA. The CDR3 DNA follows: TGCAGCGTCCTGACAGGGGGTAACACCATATATTTT. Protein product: CSVLTGGNTIYF.

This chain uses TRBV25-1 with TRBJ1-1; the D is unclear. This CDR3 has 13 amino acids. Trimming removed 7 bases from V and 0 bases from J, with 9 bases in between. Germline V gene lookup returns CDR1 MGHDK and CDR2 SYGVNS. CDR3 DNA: TGTGCCAGCACGTCGGGGATGAACACTGAAGCTTTCTTT. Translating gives CASTSGMNTEAFF. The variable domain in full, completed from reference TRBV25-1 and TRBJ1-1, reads EADIYQTPRYLVIGTGKKITLECSQTMGHDKMYWYQQDPGMELHLIHYSYGVNSTEKGDLSSESTVSRIRTEHFPLTLESARPSHTSQYLCASTSGMNTEAFFGQGTRLTVV.

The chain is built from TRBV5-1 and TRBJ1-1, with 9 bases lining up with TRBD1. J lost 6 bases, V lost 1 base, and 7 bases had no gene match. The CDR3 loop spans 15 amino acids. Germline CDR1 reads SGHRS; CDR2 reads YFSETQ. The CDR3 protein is CASSLLWGQGSEAFF. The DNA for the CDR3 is TGCGCCAGCAGCTTGCTTTGGGGACAGGGCTCTGAAGCTTTCTTT.

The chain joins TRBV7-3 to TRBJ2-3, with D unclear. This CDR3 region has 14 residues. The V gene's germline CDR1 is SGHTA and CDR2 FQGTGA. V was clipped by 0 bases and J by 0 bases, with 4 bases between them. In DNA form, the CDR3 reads TGTGCCAGCAGCTTAACAGCCAGCACAGATACGCAGTATTTT. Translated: CASSLTASTDTQYF.

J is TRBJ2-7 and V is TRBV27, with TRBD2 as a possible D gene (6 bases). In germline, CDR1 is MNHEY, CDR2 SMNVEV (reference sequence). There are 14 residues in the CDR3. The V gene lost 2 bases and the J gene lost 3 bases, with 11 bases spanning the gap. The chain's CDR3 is CASSLIGGGYEQYF. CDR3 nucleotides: TGTGCCAGCAGTTTAATCGGGGGAGGCTACGAGCAGTACTTC.

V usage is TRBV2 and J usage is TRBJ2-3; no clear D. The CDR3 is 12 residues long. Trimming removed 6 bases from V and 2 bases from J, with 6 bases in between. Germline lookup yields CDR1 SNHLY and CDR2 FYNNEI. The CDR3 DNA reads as TGTGCCAGCAGGGCGTACACAGATACGCAGTATTTT. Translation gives CASRAYTDTQYF.

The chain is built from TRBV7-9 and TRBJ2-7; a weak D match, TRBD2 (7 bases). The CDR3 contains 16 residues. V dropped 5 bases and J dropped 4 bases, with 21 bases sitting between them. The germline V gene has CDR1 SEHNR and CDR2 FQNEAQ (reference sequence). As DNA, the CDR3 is TGTGCCAGCAGCCCACAATCCGGAAGGGGGGGGTACGAGCAGTACTTC. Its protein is CASSPQSGRGGYEQYF.

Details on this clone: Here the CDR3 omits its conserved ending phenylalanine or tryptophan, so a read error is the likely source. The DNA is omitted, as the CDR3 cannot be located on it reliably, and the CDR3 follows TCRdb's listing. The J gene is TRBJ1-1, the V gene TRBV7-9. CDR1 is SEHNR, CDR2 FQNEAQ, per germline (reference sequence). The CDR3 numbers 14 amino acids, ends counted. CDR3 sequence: CASSLASGPLTLGG.

CDR3 in amino acids: CASSLRGTETQYF. CDR3 DNA sequence: TGTGCCAGCAGCTTGCGCGGGACTGAGACCCAGTACTTC. The V and J genes are TRBV5-6 and TRBJ2-5, with TRBD2 as a possible D gene (6 bases). Trimming shortened V by 1 base and J by 5 bases, and 9 bases separated the two germline ends. Germline V gene lookup returns CDR1 SGHDT and CDR2 YYEEEE. CDR3 length: 13 residues.

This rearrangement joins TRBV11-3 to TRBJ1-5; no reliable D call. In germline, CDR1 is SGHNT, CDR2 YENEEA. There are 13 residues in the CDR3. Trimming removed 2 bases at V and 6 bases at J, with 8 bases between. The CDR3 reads CASSLTLSQPQHF. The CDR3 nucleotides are TGTGCCAGCAGCTTAACGTTATCTCAGCCCCAGCATTTT.

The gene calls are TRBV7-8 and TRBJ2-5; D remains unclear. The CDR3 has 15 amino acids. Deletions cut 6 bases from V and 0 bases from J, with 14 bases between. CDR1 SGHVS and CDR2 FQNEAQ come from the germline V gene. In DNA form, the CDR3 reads TGTGCCAGCAGACCAAACACAGAAAACCAAGAGACCCAGTACTTC. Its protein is CASRPNTENQETQYF. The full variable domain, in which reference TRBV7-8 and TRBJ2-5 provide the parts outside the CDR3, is GAGVSQSPRYKVAKRGQDVALRCDPISGHVSLFWYQQALGQGPEFLTYFQNEAQLDKSGLPSDRFFAERPEGSVSTLKIQRTQQEDSAVYLCASRPNTENQETQYFGPGTRLLVL.

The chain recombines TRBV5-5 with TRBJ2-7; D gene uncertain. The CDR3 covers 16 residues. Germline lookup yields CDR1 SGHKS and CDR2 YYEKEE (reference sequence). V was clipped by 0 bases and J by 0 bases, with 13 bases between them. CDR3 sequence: CASSLEPALSSYEQYF. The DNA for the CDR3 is TGTGCCAGCAGCTTGGAGCCAGCTCTTAGCTCCTACGAGCAGTACTTC. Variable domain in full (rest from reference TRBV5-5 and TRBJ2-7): DAGVTQSPTHLIKTRGQQVTLRCSPISGHKSVSWYQQVLGQGPQFIFQYYEKEERGRGNFPDRFSARQFPNYSSELNVNALLLGDSALYLCASSLEPALSSYEQYFGPGTRLTVT.